This T cell receptor beta chain was sequenced in a study of T cell repertoires in cytomegalovirus infection. Germline lookup yields CDR1 SGHKS and CDR2 YYEKEE (reference sequence). V was shortened by 4 bases and J by 7 bases, with 14 bases between the two germline ends. This CDR3 contains 14 residues. TCRdb reanalysed the reads using MiXCR and keeps one entry per CDR3 protein. The top ten hold 11% to 15% of the sample, which has about 890,000 distinct CDR3 sequences, less than 40% seen once. As regards this clonotype: Its antigen remains unknown.

The sequencing used cultured CD8+ T cells from PBMCs, collected from culture after CMV antigen stimulation. The TCR was taken from a human donor in good health (CMV status not recorded). Some clones in this sample may be carry-over from other donors' samples. This sequence joins TRBV5-5 and TRBJ1-4, with D possibly being TRBD1 (6 bases). The CDR3 sequence: CASSDPGRGEKLFF. In DNA form, the CDR3 reads TGTGCCAGCAGCGACCCCGGCAGGGGTGAAAAACTGTTTTTT.